Following are 13 T cell receptor beta chains from one sample sequenced in a study of blood T cells in healthy people across ages. Alongside a J-beta primer mix, a sample-barcoded 5' primer served in a second PCR lasting about 7 to 11 cycles. TCRdb re-called the 5' RACE reads with MiXCR, one entry per CDR3 protein. The table includes under 2 million distinct CDR3 sequences, almost 35% detected once. Sequenced input: blood. Every receptor here comes from a woman aged 25-40 years in good health.

Notes on this clonotype: This may be a read error, as it is one base from a much larger clone. V usage is TRBV7-9 and J usage is TRBJ2-5; 8 nucleotides agree with TRBD2. The CDR3 totals 15 residues. Germline V gene data show CDR1 as SEHNR and CDR2 as FQNEAQ (reference sequence). The ends lost 1 base at V and 5 bases at J; junction bases unmatched: 6. The CDR3, as DNA: TGTGCCAGCAGCTTAGACGGCGGGAGGTGGGAGACCCAGTACTTC. Its translation is CASSLDGGRWETQYF.

Many counts were recorded for this clonotype. This chain joins TRBV29-1 and TRBJ2-1; 9 positions agree with TRBD2. J lost 9 bases, V lost 4 bases, and 7 bases had no gene match. Germline V gene lookup returns CDR1 SQVTM and CDR2 ANQGSEA. The CDR3 has 13 amino acids. The CDR3 here is CSVGAGGSGEQFF. The CDR3 nucleotides are TGCAGCGTTGGAGCGGGAGGTTCGGGTGAGCAGTTCTTC.

As regards this clonotype: The junction shows a germline mismatch at one end, possibly a read error. V is TRBV18 and J is TRBJ1-2; a weak D match, TRBD1 (6 bases). This CDR3 contains 17 residues. From germline, CDR1 is KGHSH and CDR2 LQKENI. The DNA of the CDR3 is TGTGCCGGCTCACCCCTTTTGTTGATGACAGGATACTATGGCTACACCTTC. Its translation is CAGSPLLLMTGYYGYTF.

The rearrangement links TRBV7-9 to TRBJ1-1, with a weak D call TRBD1 (5 bases). The CDR3 length is 15 residues. V was shortened by 2 bases and J by 5 bases, with 15 bases between the two germline ends. CDR1 is SEHNR, CDR2 FQNEAQ, per germline (reference sequence). This CDR3 reads CASSLQPDRPTEAFF. The CDR3 DNA reads TGTGCCAGCAGCTTACAACCCGACAGACCGACTGAAGCTTTCTTT.

This chain joins TRBV9 and TRBJ2-1; 7 nucleotides match TRBD2. Germline V gene lookup returns CDR1 SGDLS and CDR2 YYNGEE. V lost 0 bases, J lost 0 bases, and 6 bases stayed unmatched. The CDR3 totals 17 residues. CDR3 amino acids: CASSVDPAGSSYNEQFF. The CDR3 nucleotides are TGTGCCAGCAGCGTAGATCCAGCGGGGAGCTCCTACAATGAGCAGTTCTTC.

This clonotype turned up a few times. V usage is TRBV21-1 and J usage is TRBJ1-2; the table's D call, TRBD1, has no DNA check behind it. TRBV21-1 is deemed a pseudogene. This CDR3 has 15 amino acids. This CDR3 reads CASSNGTLTNYGYTF. The CDR3 coding sequence is TGTGCCAGCAGCAACGGGACACTTACAAACTATGGCTACACCTTC.

This clonotype was seen more than once but under ten times. The genes are TRBV20-1 and TRBJ2-6, with 12 positions matching TRBD1. Trimming at V came to 6 bases and at J to 4 bases, leaving 7 bases not matched to a gene. The germline V gene encodes CDR1 DFQATT and CDR2 SNEGSKA (reference sequence). The CDR3 extends over 16 amino acids. The CDR3 DNA is TGCAGTGCGGGGACAGGGGGCTTGAGAGGGGCCAACGTCCTGACTTTC. This sequence encodes CSAGTGGLRGANVLTF.

This chain connects TRBV20-1 to TRBJ2-7, with D maybe TRBD2 (6 bases). This CDR3 contains 15 residues. Trimming took 6 bases from V and 2 from J, leaving 20 bases between them. The germline V gene has CDR1 DFQATT and CDR2 SNEGSKA (reference sequence). The CDR3 DNA sequence: TGCAGTGCGGAAAAGGCAGCGGGCACGACCTACGAGCAGTACTTC. Translated: CSAEKAAGTTYEQYF.

The chain combines TRBV14 with TRBJ1-1; TRBD1 aligns across 7 bases. J lost 9 bases, V lost 6 bases, and 7 bases had no gene match. CDR1 and CDR2 (germline): SGHDN, FVKESK. The CDR3 contains 12 residues. The CDR3 DNA is TGTGCCAGCAGTATACAGAGGGGGCAAGCTTTCTTT. Amino acid sequence: CASSIQRGQAFF.

V gene TRBV6-1 combines with J gene TRBJ2-7; D gene ambiguous. Trimming removed 10 bases at V and 0 bases at J, with 7 bases between. CDR1 and CDR2 (germline): MNHNS, SASEGT. The CDR3 consists of 11 residues. The CDR3 coding sequence is TGTGCCACCGTACTCTCCTACGAGCAGTACTTC. Protein: CATVLSYEQYF.

The chain joins TRBV5-1 to TRBJ2-1; D is tentatively TRBD1 or TRBD2 (5 bases each). The V gene's germline CDR1 is SGHRS and CDR2 YFSETQ. V was pared by 2 bases and J by 7 bases, with 13 bases between. The CDR3 contains 14 residues. The CDR3 sequence: CASSLTGTTNEQFF. Here the CDR3 DNA reads TGCGCCAGCAGCTTAACCGGGACCACAAATGAGCAGTTCTTC.

This rearrangement joins TRBV18 to TRBJ2-5; D is perhaps TRBD1 (5 bases). The V end was cut by 5 bases, the J end by 1 base, with 8 bases between. The CDR3 length is 13 residues. Per the germline V gene, CDR1 is KGHSH and CDR2 is LQKENI. The CDR3 DNA reads TGTGCCAGCTCAAAGGACATCCAAGAGACCCAGTACTTC. Amino acid sequence: CASSKDIQETQYF.

This chain joins TRBV7-9 and TRBJ1-1; perhaps TRBD1 as D (6 bases). Trimming shortened V by 1 base and J by 1 base, and 10 bases separated the two germline ends. The germline V gene has CDR1 SEHNR and CDR2 FQNEAQ (reference sequence). The CDR3 sequence is 15 residues long. CDR3 loop: CASSLDIGGNTEAFF. Here the CDR3 DNA reads TGTGCCAGCAGCTTAGATATAGGGGGGAACACTGAAGCTTTCTTT. The variable domain in full, with the rest retrieved from reference TRBV7-9 and TRBJ1-1, is DTGVSQNPRHKITKRGQNVTFRCDPISEHNRLYWYRQTLGQGPEFLTYFQNEAQLEKSRLLSDRFSAERPKGSFSTLEIQRTEQGDSAMYLCASSLDIGGNTEAFFGQGTRLTVV.